The 9 T cell receptor beta chains listed next were all sequenced from one sample in a study of blood T cell repertoires in COVID-19. Profiling relied on immunoSEQ multiplex PCR, and the TCRdb table lists in-frame clones only, not all of them. The sample includes more than 80,000 clones, about 82% of them seen just once. Specimen: peripheral blood. These receptors all stem from a man between 45 and 60 years old with active COVID-19.

The rearrangement joins TRBV6-6 to TRBJ1-3, with a tentative D call TRBD1 (6 bases). Trimming pared 5 bases from V and 2 bases from J, leaving 19 bases between. CDR3 length: 17 amino acids. Germline V gives CDR1 MNHNY, CDR2 SVGAGI (reference sequence). DNA of the CDR3: TGTGCCAGCAGTCACCTCCTGGGGAGGGGGGCTGGAAACACCATATATTTT. Residues: CASSHLLGRGAGNTIYF.

This rearrangement joins TRBV3-1 (or the pseudogene TRBV3-2) to TRBJ2-5; the D gene is possibly TRBD1 (6 bases). The CDR3 has 17 amino acids. The V gene lost 3 bases and the J gene lost 4 bases, with 21 bases spanning the gap. The V gene's germline CDR1 is LGHDT and CDR2 YNNKEL (reference sequence). As DNA, the CDR3 is TGTGCCAGCAGCCAGGAATTAAACAGGGTCGAGGGAGAGACCCAGTACTTC. It yields the protein CASSQELNRVEGETQYF.

For the CDR3, the DNA is TGCGCCAGCAGCTCCGACGGGGGGATCAGTGCAAGGAATTCACCCCTCCACTTT. This gives the protein CASSSDGGISARNSPLHF. The chain recombines TRBV5-1 with TRBJ1-6; TRBD1 is a possible D gene (5 bases). This CDR3 has 18 amino acids. Per germline, CDR1 SGHRS and CDR2 YFSETQ. V was cut by 3 bases and J by 7 bases, with 23 bases left in between.

The chain links TRBV19 to TRBJ2-3; no clear D. CDR1 and CDR2 from the germline V gene are LNHDA and SQIVND (reference sequence). V lost 5 bases and J 2 bases, leaving 8 bases between the germline ends. The CDR3 extends over 13 amino acids. CDR3 nucleotides: TGTGCCAGTAGTGTACAGATCACAGATACGCAGTATTTT. Amino acid sequence: CASSVQITDTQYF.

CDR3 nucleotides: TGTGCCAGCAGTCCTAGGACTAGCGGGGCTAGAGAGACCCAGTACTTC. Translation gives CASSPRTSGARETQYF. This chain connects TRBV5-5 to TRBJ2-5; 12 positions match TRBD2. The CDR3 runs to 16 residues. Trimming took 5 bases from V and 4 from J; bases not matched to a gene: 9. CDR1 is SGHKS, CDR2 YYEKEE, per germline (reference sequence).

The J gene is TRBJ2-5, the V gene TRBV4-1, with a possible D match to TRBD1 (6 bases). With 8 bases removed from V and 1 base from J, the gap between germline ends came to 17 bases. Germline V gives CDR1 MGHRA, CDR2 YSYEKL. This CDR3 has 15 amino acids. The CDR3 is CASRRMGAGQETQYF. For the CDR3, the DNA is TGCGCCAGCCGACGGATGGGGGCAGGCCAAGAGACCCAGTACTTC.

V gene TRBV24-1 combines with J gene TRBJ2-1, with TRBD2 identical over 12 bases. CDR3 length: 16 residues. The germline V gene encodes CDR1 KGHDR and CDR2 SFDVKD. V was pared by 4 bases and J by 3 bases, with 3 bases of the junction left unmatched. The CDR3 DNA reads as TGTGCCACCAGTGACACACTAGCGGGAGGCTACAATGAGCAGTTCTTC. It encodes CATSDTLAGGYNEQFF.

In DNA, the CDR3 is TGTGCCAGCAGGATAAGCGCCTACGAGCAGTACTTC. It encodes CASRISAYEQYF. This rearrangement joins TRBV6-5 to TRBJ2-7; unclear D gene. This CDR3 contains 12 residues. The germline CDR1 and CDR2 sequences are MNHEY and SVGAGI. The V and J ends lost 6 bases and 2 bases respectively, with 8 bases between them.

The chain combines TRBV20-1 with TRBJ1-2; perhaps TRBD1 as D (5 bases). Germline V CDR1 and CDR2: DFQATT, SNEGSKA (reference sequence). This CDR3 is 11 amino acids long. V lost 5 bases to trimming and J lost 7 bases, with 11 bases between them. The CDR3 loop is CSAGDFSGYTF. The CDR3 nucleotides are TGCAGTGCTGGGGACTTCTCTGGCTACACCTTC.